The 15 T cell receptor beta chains below come from one sample, sequenced in a study of shared clonotypes between healthy human individuals (TCRdb year 2020). CD8 naive samples consisted of CD45RO-negative cells that were positively selected for CCR7, yielding a CD45RA+CCR7+ population without TemRA cells. Library prep was done by the immunoSEQ multiplex PCR assay. TCRdb took over this immuneACCESS table, retaining in-frame rearrangements with V and J assigned. Such tables are incomplete; in checked studies, under half of the missing clones stem from an unresolved V gene, and the remainder is unexplained. For this sample the table gives roughly 2 million clones, of which around 96% were detected only once. The top ten clonotypes cover roughly 1% of the sample. The sequenced sample was naive CD8+ T cells sorted from blood. Per the publication, the cell subset or site label means: CD45RA+CCR7+. The source of these receptors is a man between 18 and 35 years old in good health.

This clone occurred once. The CDR3, as DNA: TGTGCCAGCAGTTACGGAGTAGGTCAGAACTATGGCTACACCTTC. Translating it yields CASSYGVGQNYGYTF. The V call is TRBV6-5, the J call TRBJ1-2; no clear D gene. This CDR3 spans 15 amino acids. Between the trimmed V and J ends, which lost 2 bases and 2 bases, there was a span of 12 bases. Germline V gives CDR1 MNHEY, CDR2 SVGAGI.

V gene TRBV4-1 combines with J gene TRBJ2-7; 12 bases fit TRBD1. CDR1 and CDR2 (germline): MGHRA, YSYEKL. V was pared by 2 bases and J by 0 bases, with 5 bases of the junction left unmatched. The CDR3 sequence is 17 residues long. The CDR3 nucleotides are TGCGCCAGCAGCCAACCGGGACAGGGGGCCTTCTCCTACGAGCAGTACTTC. Amino acids: CASSQPGQGAFSYEQYF.

The gene calls are TRBV7-9 and TRBJ2-1, with 13 bases matching TRBD2. The germline V gene has CDR1 SEHNR and CDR2 FQNEAQ (reference sequence). With V trimmed by 3 bases and J by 10 bases, 6 bases remained unmatched. The CDR3 loop spans 15 amino acids. The CDR3, as DNA: TGTGCCAGCAGCTTCATGGGACTAGCGGGAAGGGAGCAGTTCTTC. It is translated as CASSFMGLAGREQFF. The full variable domain, with the rest looked up from reference TRBV7-9 and TRBJ2-1, is DTGVSQNPRHKITKRGQNVTFRCDPISEHNRLYWYRQTLGQGPEFLTYFQNEAQLEKSRLLSDRFSAERPKGSFSTLEIQRTEQGDSAMYLCASSFMGLAGREQFFGPGTRLTVL.

V gene TRBV2 combines with J gene TRBJ2-7; D is perhaps TRBD2 (6 bases). The CDR3 length is 14 residues. V lost 3 bases and J 1 base, leaving 10 bases between the germline ends. CDR1 and CDR2 from the germline V gene are SNHLY and FYNNEI. The CDR3: CASSDPGDSYEQYF. In nucleotides, the CDR3 is TGTGCCAGCAGTGATCCGGGAGATTCCTACGAGCAGTACTTC.

The rearrangement links TRBV28 to TRBJ1-2; 8 nucleotides match TRBD1. CDR1 is MDHEN, CDR2 SYDVKM, per germline. The length of the CDR3 is 14 residues. J was trimmed by 4 bases and V by 8 bases; bases with no gene match: 9. This chain's CDR3 is CASRTGLSFYGYTF. In DNA, the CDR3 is TGTGCCAGCCGGACAGGGCTCTCGTTCTATGGCTACACCTTC.

This sequence joins TRBV7-9 and TRBJ2-3; TRBD2 matches at 10 bases. Germline trimming cut 5 bases from V and 8 bases from J; bases unmatched to any gene: 13. This CDR3 has 16 amino acids. Looked up from germline, CDR1 is SEHNR and CDR2 is FQNEAQ (reference sequence). The CDR3 spells CASSDTSGVIRGTQYF. As DNA, the CDR3 is TGTGCCAGCAGCGATACTAGCGGGGTGATTCGGGGTACGCAGTATTTT.

The rearrangement joins TRBV27 to TRBJ1-1, with D possibly matching TRBD1 (5 bases). The CDR3 extends over 14 amino acids. Germline CDR1 and CDR2: MNHEY and SMNVEV (reference sequence). Trimming cost V 0 bases and J 5 bases, with 10 bases left between them. The CDR3 DNA reads TGTGCCAGCAGTTTATCGGGGGGGTGGACTGAAGCTTTCTTT. As protein: CASSLSGGWTEAFF.

Concerning this clone itself: The identical CDR3 is also encoded by other nucleotide sequences in the sample. The chain has TRBV2 and TRBJ2-7, with D possibly being TRBD1 (5 bases). The CDR3 extends over 14 amino acids. Germline values: CDR1 SNHLY, CDR2 FYNNEI. Trimming shortened V by 2 bases and J by 0 bases, and 8 bases separated the two germline ends. The CDR3 loop is CASSESGISYEQYF. DNA for the CDR3: TGTGCCAGCAGTGAATCAGGGATCTCCTACGAGCAGTACTTC. The full variable domain, completed using reference TRBV2 and TRBJ2-7, is EPEVTQTPSHQVTQMGQEVILRCVPISNHLYFYWYRQILGQKVEFLVSFYNNEISEKSEIFDDQFSVERPDGSNFTLKIRSTKLEDSAMYFCASSESGISYEQYFGPGTRLTVT.

This clone was counted once. The chain uses TRBV5-1 and TRBJ2-2; D possibly corresponds to TRBD1 (5 bases). CDR1 and CDR2 from the germline V gene are SGHRS and YFSETQ. V lost 0 bases and J lost 7, with 25 bases in between. This CDR3 contains 19 residues. The CDR3 loop is CASSLGDGGQGLLVGELFF. CDR3 nucleotides: TGCGCCAGCAGCTTGGGCGATGGTGGGCAGGGCCTCCTCGTCGGGGAGCTGTTTTTT.

The rearrangement links TRBV6-6 to TRBJ2-3; perhaps TRBD1 as D (6 bases). The CDR3 has 15 amino acids. Per the germline V gene, CDR1 is MNHNY and CDR2 is SVGAGI (reference sequence). Trimming cost V 0 bases and J 5 bases, with 12 bases left between them. The CDR3: CASSYSGDRLDTQYF. The CDR3, as DNA: TGTGCCAGCAGTTACTCTGGAGACAGGCTAGATACGCAGTATTTT.

The chain links TRBV27 to TRBJ2-2; D is tentatively TRBD1 or TRBD2 (6 bases each). Between the trimmed V and J ends, which lost 3 bases and 2 bases, there was a span of 13 bases. The CDR3 length is 16 residues. Germline V gene sequence: CDR1 MNHEY, CDR2 SMNVEV (reference sequence). The CDR3 loop reads CASSFLPGGNTGELFF. The CDR3 nucleotides read TGTGCCAGCAGTTTCCTCCCCGGGGGCAACACCGGGGAGCTGTTTTTT.

CDR3: CASSATGTSGYEQYF. The CDR3 DNA sequence: TGTGCCAGCAGCGCTACCGGGACTAGCGGCTACGAGCAGTACTTC. The rearrangement links TRBV13 to TRBJ2-7; 11 bases line up with TRBD2. Germline V gene sequence: CDR1 PRHDT, CDR2 FYEKMQ (reference sequence). Unmatched junction bases numbered 6, after V lost 5 bases and J lost 3 bases. This CDR3 comprises 15 residues. The variable domain in full, with the rest retrieved from reference TRBV13 and TRBJ2-7, is AAGVIQSPRHLIKEKRETATLKCYPIPRHDTVYWYQQGPGQDPQFLISFYEKMQSDKGSIPDRFSAQQFSDYHSELNMSSLELGDSALYFCASSATGTSGYEQYFGPGTRLTVT.

The chain carries TRBV28 and TRBJ2-5, with D perhaps being TRBD1 or TRBD2 (5 bases each). The CDR3 has 16 residues. Deletions cut 5 bases from V and 5 bases from J, with 21 bases between. Germline CDR1 reads MDHEN; CDR2 reads SYDVKM. Here the CDR3 reads CASSLQGDGEGETQYF. The CDR3 DNA follows: TGTGCCAGCAGTCTTCAAGGGGACGGCGAAGGGGAGACCCAGTACTTC.

The V and J genes are TRBV20-1 and TRBJ2-7; D gene ambiguous. The germline V gene has CDR1 DFQATT and CDR2 SNEGSKA (reference sequence). This CDR3 contains 10 residues. V shed 5 bases and J shed 3 bases, with 5 bases lying between them. This chain's CDR3 is CSAVNYEQYF. The CDR3 DNA sequence: TGCAGTGCTGTTAACTACGAGCAGTACTTC.

Turning to this clone: This sample also contains other DNA sequences that code for the same CDR3. The V and J genes are TRBV6-5 and TRBJ1-4; no reliable D call. Between the trimmed V and J ends, which lost 0 bases and 3 bases, there was a span of 5 bases. The V gene's germline CDR1 is MNHEY and CDR2 SVGAGI. There are 14 residues in the CDR3. The CDR3 sequence: CASSYSSANEKLFF. The DNA for the CDR3 is TGTGCCAGCAGTTACTCGTCGGCTAATGAAAAACTGTTTTTT.